These 17 T cell receptor beta chains came from one sample sequenced in a study of naive and memory T cell subsets. Study findings and constraints: A few larger clonotypes appeared in naive repertoires, especially CD8, possibly memory cells re-expressing CD45RA.

Both TRBC1 and TRBC2 were covered by a beta constant-region primer of two equimolar oligonucleotides. Four rounds of PCR amplified the ligated cDNA using nested alpha and beta constant-region primers plus SP2. One entry per CDR3 protein results from TCRdb running MiXCR on the UMI-ligation and nested PCR reads. Among around 160,000 distinct CDR3 sequences listed, 22% were seen once. For these TCRs, the target antigens are not known. Sequencing input: naive CD4+ T cells from blood. These receptors came from a human donor in good health.

This clonotype was recorded many times. The chain uses TRBV11-2 and TRBJ2-7, with TRBD2 matching over 9 bases. The CDR3 spans 14 residues. V shed 5 bases, J shed 5 bases, and the junction held 7 bases outside the gene matches. Per germline, CDR1 SGHAT and CDR2 FQNNGV. CDR3 nucleotides: TGTGCCAGCAGCCGAATGGGACTAGCCCACGAGCAGTACTTC. It codes for CASSRMGLAHEQYF.

A few counts support this clonotype. The J gene is TRBJ2-7, the V gene TRBV5-1, with D possibly matching TRBD1 (6 bases). The length of the CDR3 is 14 residues. Between the trimmed V and J ends, which lost 4 bases and 5 bases, there was a span of 16 bases. CDR1 and CDR2 (germline): SGHRS, YFSETQ. CDR3 sequence: CASSPDRRGHEQYF. As DNA, the CDR3 is TGCGCCAGCAGCCCCGACCGCAGGGGCCACGAGCAGTACTTC.

The CDR3 protein is CASSLTPSATDTQYF. CDR3 nucleotides: TGTGCCAGCAGCCTTACCCCTAGCGCCACAGATACGCAGTATTTT. The chain joins TRBV7-3 to TRBJ2-3; maybe TRBD2 (6 bases). Germline V CDR1 and CDR2: SGHTA, FQGTGA. This CDR3 has 15 amino acids. V was pared by 5 bases and J by 2 bases, with 14 bases between.

This clonotype was picked up a small number of times. The rearrangement uses TRBV6-5 and TRBJ1-2; 7 bases align to TRBD1. The CDR3 loop spans 14 amino acids. The V segment lost 8 bases and the J segment 7 bases; nucleotides outside the gene matches: 13. Germline V gene data show CDR1 as MNHEY and CDR2 as SVGAGI. The CDR3 sequence is CASSYTDRAGGYTF. The CDR3 DNA sequence: TGTGCCAGCTCGTATACAGACAGGGCCGGTGGCTACACCTTC.

The chain links TRBV20-1 to TRBJ1-6; D unresolved. The CDR3 runs to 15 residues. Germline values: CDR1 DFQATT, CDR2 SNEGSKA (reference sequence). V lost 0 bases and J lost 10, with 16 bases in between. DNA of the CDR3: TGCAGTGCTAGAGATGGGTCAGCCCGGGCCTCACCCCTCCACTTT. Translated: CSARDGSARASPLHF.

As for this clonotype: The conserved phenylalanine or tryptophan normally closing the CDR3 is absent here, so this likely arose from a read error. The V and J genes are TRBV3-1 and TRBJ1-3; weak D call: TRBD1 (6 bases). Germline loops: CDR1 LGHDT, CDR2 YNNKEL (reference sequence). Trimming shortened V by 1 base and J by 0 bases, and 10 bases separated the two germline ends. This CDR3 has 16 residues. CDR3 nucleotide sequence: TGTGCCAGCAGCCAAGGCAGGGGAAACTCTGGAAACACCATATATTCT. The encoded protein is CASSQGRGNSGNTIYS.

The chain is built from TRBV5-1 and TRBJ2-7; TRBD2 matches 14 bases. V lost 5 bases to trimming and J lost 4 bases; unmatched junction nucleotides: 8. The CDR3 runs 16 residues. Germline CDR1 reads SGHRS; CDR2 reads YFSETQ. CDR3 region: CASSRGLAGVEYEQYF. The DNA of the CDR3 is TGCGCCAGCAGTAGGGGACTAGCGGGAGTAGAGTACGAGCAGTACTTC. Looking up the rest from reference TRBV5-1 and TRBJ2-7 gives the full variable domain: KAGVTQTPRYLIKTRGQQVTLSCSPISGHRSVSWYQQTPGQGLQFLFEYFSETQRNKGNFPGRFSGRQFSNSRSEMNVSTLELGDSALYLCASSRGLAGVEYEQYFGPGTRLTVT.

This clonotype was seen only a few times. The rearrangement links TRBV6-5 to TRBJ2-3, with D hard to call. The CDR3 has 13 residues. V lost 5 bases and J 2 bases, leaving 8 bases between the germline ends. The germline V gene has CDR1 MNHEY and CDR2 SVGAGI. The CDR3 sequence is CASSSSLTDTQYF. The CDR3 coding sequence is TGTGCCAGCAGTAGCAGTCTCACAGATACGCAGTATTTT.

This clonotype was recorded a few times. As DNA, the CDR3 is TGTGCCAGCAGCAGGACAGATGAGCAGTTCTTC. This codes for CASSRTDEQFF. The V call is TRBV6-2 or TRBV6-3, the J call TRBJ2-1, with D maybe TRBD1 (6 bases). The CDR3 has 11 residues. V lost 6 bases, J lost 8 bases, and 8 bases lay in between. Germline CDR1 is MNHEY and CDR2 is SVGEGT.

The V and J genes are TRBV9 and TRBJ2-7; weak D call: TRBD2 (5 bases). In germline, CDR1 is SGDLS, CDR2 YYNGEE. The CDR3 is 16 amino acids. With 4 bases removed from V and 3 bases from J, the gap between germline ends came to 20 bases. CDR3 nucleotide sequence: TGTGCCAGCAGCCCCGGCCCCAAGCGGACTTACTACGAGCAGTACTTC. As protein: CASSPGPKRTYYEQYF.

This clonotype was counted ten times or more. V usage is TRBV28 and J usage is TRBJ2-3, with 8 nucleotides matching TRBD1. Germline V gives CDR1 MDHEN, CDR2 SYDVKM. The CDR3 is 12 amino acids. Trimming removed 2 bases from V and 12 bases from J; junction bases left unmatched: 4. CDR3 bases: TGTGCCAGCAGTTTAGGACAGGGTAAACAGTATTTT. Translation: CASSLGQGKQYF.

This clonotype showed up just a few times. The chain joins TRBV20-1 to TRBJ2-3; D is possibly TRBD1 or TRBD2 (5 bases each). V lost 3 bases to trimming and J lost 4 bases, with 11 bases between them. The CDR3 sequence is 13 residues long. CDR1 and CDR2 (germline): DFQATT, SNEGSKA (reference sequence). This chain's CDR3 is CSASGTTADTQYF. Written as DNA, the CDR3 is TGCAGTGCTAGTGGGACGACCGCAGATACGCAGTATTTT.

This rearrangement joins TRBV9 to TRBJ2-1; the D gene is possibly TRBD2 (5 bases). This CDR3 contains 16 residues. Trimming took 0 bases from V and 7 from J, leaving 17 bases between them. Germline V gene data show CDR1 as SGDLS and CDR2 as YYNGEE. The chain's CDR3 is CASSVDSGTLGNEQFF. CDR3 bases: TGTGCCAGCAGCGTAGACTCGGGAACCTTAGGAAATGAGCAGTTCTTC.

On this clonotype itself: The conserved phenylalanine or tryptophan normally closing the CDR3 is absent here, so this likely arose from a read error. The DNA is left out, because the CDR3 cannot be placed on it with certainty; the CDR3 is given as TCRdb lists it. This sequence joins TRBV18 and TRBJ2-7. Looked up from germline, CDR1 is KGHSH and CDR2 is LQKENI. The CDR3 region is 12 residues in length, termini included. The CDR3 reads CASSPRAYEQDG.

This clonotype has at least ten counts. The rearrangement links TRBV29-1 to TRBJ2-1; 7 bases align to TRBD2. The germline gives CDR1 SQVTM, CDR2 ANQGSEA. V was pared by 7 bases and J by 2 bases, with 11 bases of the junction left unmatched. This CDR3 has 15 residues. As DNA, the CDR3 is TGCAGCGCATGCCTTCCCGGGAGGCCCTACAATGAGCAGTTCTTC. As protein: CSACLPGRPYNEQFF.

This clonotype was seen ten or more times. This sequence joins TRBV10-1 and TRBJ2-3, with 8 bases that match TRBD1. After removal of 0 bases from V and 0 bases from J, the junction contained 8 bases not matched to a gene. This CDR3 is 18 amino acids long. The germline V gene has CDR1 WNHNN and CDR2 SYGVQD (reference sequence). CDR3 coding DNA: TGCGCCAGCAGTGAGTCTAGGACAGGGATAGCAAGCACAGATACGCAGTATTTT. It translates to CASSESRTGIASTDTQYF.

The chain combines TRBV6-2 or TRBV6-3 with TRBJ2-3; D is unresolved. The CDR3 consists of 15 residues. Trimming took off 6 bases at V and 0 bases at J, with 13 bases between the two ends. CDR1 and CDR2 (germline): MNHEY, SVGEGT. CDR3 loop: CASSTPGPSTDTQYF. CDR3 in DNA: TGTGCCAGCAGCACCCCCGGACCGAGCACAGATACGCAGTATTTT.